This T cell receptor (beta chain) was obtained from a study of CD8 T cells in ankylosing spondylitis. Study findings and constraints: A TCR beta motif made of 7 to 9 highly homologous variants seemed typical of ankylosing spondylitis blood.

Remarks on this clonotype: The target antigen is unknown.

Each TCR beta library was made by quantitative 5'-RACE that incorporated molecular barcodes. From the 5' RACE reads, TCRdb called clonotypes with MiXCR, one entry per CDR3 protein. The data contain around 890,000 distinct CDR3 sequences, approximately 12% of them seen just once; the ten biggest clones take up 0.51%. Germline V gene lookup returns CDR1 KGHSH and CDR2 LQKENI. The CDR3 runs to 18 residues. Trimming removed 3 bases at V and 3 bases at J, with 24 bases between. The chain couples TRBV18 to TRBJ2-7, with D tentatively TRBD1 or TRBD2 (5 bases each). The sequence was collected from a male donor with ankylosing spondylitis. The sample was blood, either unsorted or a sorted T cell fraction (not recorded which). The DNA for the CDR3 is TGTGCCAGCTCACCCCCTCGCTTCGGGACCTCACCTCGCTACGAGCAGTACTTC. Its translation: CASSPPRFGTSPRYEQYF.